This paragraph reports one T cell receptor (beta chain). Its cognate antigen is unknown. This entry belongs to a study of shared clonotypes between healthy human individuals. For the study at large: Each donor's CD4 naive and CD4 memory cells filled three plates apiece, CD8 naive two, and CD8 memory one. Broader study findings: Memory subsets had estimated richness that was generally smaller than that of naive subsets.

Every contributor of samples was a Caucasian grown-up residing in Nashville, Tennessee. Both subsets, CD45RA+ naive and CD45RA-negative memory, were split from the CD4+ cells. CDR1 is SGHRS and CDR2 is YFSETQ in the germline V gene. The CDR3 sequence is 16 residues long. V was pared by 4 bases and J by 0 bases, with 13 bases between. Clones were read by immunoSEQ multiplex PCR, and TCRdb kept only the in-frame ones, dropping some. The sample has roughly 2 million clones; around 95% are singletons. The rearrangement joins TRBV5-1 to TRBJ2-2; D remains unclear. Sequenced input: naive CD4+ T cells sorted from blood. Specified subset: CD45RA+ positively selected. This clonotype originated in a man aged 18 to 35 in good health. CDR3 amino acids: CASSGRSVTNTGELFF. CDR3 DNA: TGCGCCAGCAGCGGCCGGAGTGTGACGAACACCGGGGAGCTGTTTTTT. Complete variable domain (other parts from reference TRBV5-1 and TRBJ2-2): KAGVTQTPRYLIKTRGQQVTLSCSPISGHRSVSWYQQTPGQGLQFLFEYFSETQRNKGNFPGRFSGRQFSNSRSEMNVSTLELGDSALYLCASSGRSVTNTGELFFGEGSRLTVL.